This T cell receptor beta chain came from a study of shared clonotypes between healthy human individuals. Here immunoSEQ multiplex PCR was the method, and the copy in TCRdb shows in-frame clones only, minus some. The profile shows about 1 million clones, 65% to 75% of them singletons. The sequenced sample was memory CD4+ T cells sorted from blood. The subset was: CD45RA-negative fraction. The clonotype was recovered from a man between 18 and 35 years old in good health.

In DNA form, the CDR3 reads TGTGCCAGCAGTTACTCATCAGGGGCGGGCACCGGGGAGCTGTTTTTT. Translation gives CASSYSSGAGTGELFF. The chain recombines TRBV6-5 with TRBJ2-2; TRBD1 might be the D (6 bases). Trimming took off 0 bases at V and 4 bases at J, with 12 bases between the two ends. In germline, CDR1 is MNHEY, CDR2 SVGAGI. CDR3 length: 16 amino acids.